The entry that follows covers one T cell receptor beta chain sequence. Its antigen remains unknown. This likely traces to a read error, being one base from a far larger clone. This sample is drawn from a study of Graves' ophthalmopathy and Graves' hyperthyroidism. Study context: Researchers obtained peripheral blood at initial diagnosis, before any treatment had begun.

The germline V gene has CDR1 SGHRS and CDR2 YFSETQ. The CDR3 covers 10 residues. The study, taken as a whole, reports: Blood was where most expanded thyroid clonotypes above 0.001 frequency also turned up.

It was on clinical symptoms, serum thyroxine, TRAb, thyroid ultrasound and orbital computed tomography that diagnosis relied. The study amplified TCR beta CDR3 regions using RNA transcripts. The authors performed first-round RT-PCR with HTBI primers and then a second-round multiplex PCR. Each CDR3 protein is one row after TCRdb ran MiXCR on the multiplex PCR reads. The table has around 660,000 distinct CDR3 sequences, over 40% seen once. The rearrangement joins TRBV5-1 to TRBJ2-5, with D uncertain. This TCR derives from an adult man with Graves' ophthalmopathy. The sequencing input was peripheral blood. In nucleotides, the CDR3 is TGTGCCAGCAGCCAAGAGGCCCAGTACTTC. Translating gives CASSQEAQYF.